The 9 T cell receptor beta chains below come from one sample, sequenced in a study of CD8 T cells in Susac syndrome. Reverse transcription of about 0.5 to 1 ug RNA was carried out with random hexamers. Each CDR3 protein gets one entry after TCRdb re-called the immunoSEQ multiplex PCR reads with MiXCR. The sample has over 100,000 distinct CDR3 sequences, around 90% seen once. Sequencing was performed on CD4+ T cells from PBMCs. Receptor source: a human donor in good health.

V gene TRBV20-1 combines with J gene TRBJ2-1; 8 positions agree with TRBD2. The CDR3 extends over 14 amino acids. Looked up from germline, CDR1 is DFQATT and CDR2 is SNEGSKA (reference sequence). V shed 5 bases, J shed 5 bases, and the junction held 8 bases outside the gene matches. The DNA for the CDR3 is TGCAGTGCTTCATTAAACGGGGGGGACAATGAGCAGTTCTTC. As protein: CSASLNGGDNEQFF.

The rearrangement joins TRBV7-2 to TRBJ2-7, with a possible D match to TRBD1 (6 bases). The CDR3 has 14 residues. Germline CDR1 SGHTA, CDR2 FQGNSA. Trimming stripped 2 bases from V and 1 base from J, with 9 bases between. The CDR3: CASSLRTASYEQYF. CDR3 sequence (DNA): TGTGCCAGCAGCTTAAGGACAGCATCCTACGAGCAGTACTTC.

This clonotype was recorded only once. This sequence joins TRBV20-1 and TRBJ2-1; D may be TRBD2 (6 bases). The CDR3 sequence is 15 residues long. Germline V CDR1 and CDR2: DFQATT, SNEGSKA (reference sequence). V dropped 6 bases and J dropped 4 bases, with 19 bases sitting between them. CDR3 region: CSAEPRGTPYNEQFF. The CDR3, as DNA: TGCAGTGCAGAGCCCCGGGGGACCCCTTACAATGAGCAGTTCTTC.

This rearrangement joins TRBV29-1 to TRBJ1-2; tentative D call: TRBD1 (5 bases). The CDR3 extends over 12 amino acids. Germline loops: CDR1 SQVTM, CDR2 ANQGSEA. This CDR3 is CTIWSGNYGYTF. CDR3 nucleotide sequence: TGCACCATTTGGTCAGGGAACTATGGCTACACCTTC.

This clonotype was detected once. The chain employs TRBV13 and TRBJ2-7; unclear D gene. The germline V gene encodes CDR1 PRHDT and CDR2 FYEKMQ (reference sequence). This CDR3 is built from 14 residues. The V end lost 5 bases, the J end lost 3 bases, and 14 bases lay between the germline ends. The CDR3 spells CASSARQPHYEQYF. The CDR3 nucleotides are TGTGCCAGCAGCGCTCGACAACCTCACTACGAGCAGTACTTC.

The chain couples TRBV27 to TRBJ1-5, with TRBD1 matching 8 bases. CDR1 and CDR2 (germline): MNHEY, SMNVEV (reference sequence). The CDR3 has 17 amino acids. V dropped 0 bases and J dropped 6; count of bases not matched to a gene: 10. The CDR3 bases are TGTGCCAGCAGTTTATCGGGTCGGGCAGGGGGCGGTCAGCCCCAGCATTTT. Its translation is CASSLSGRAGGGQPQHF.

The V call is TRBV3-1, the J call TRBJ2-2, with D maybe TRBD2 (8 bases). The CDR3 spans 16 residues. The V gene's germline CDR1 is LGHDT and CDR2 YNNKEL (reference sequence). V lost 4 bases and J lost 7, with 19 bases in between. As DNA, the CDR3 is TGTGCCAGCAGCCCTCAGGGGGTAGCGGGATTCGGGGAGCTGTTTTTT. Its translation is CASSPQGVAGFGELFF.

The CDR3 reads CATSRAQGNEQFF. In DNA, the CDR3 is TGTGCCACCAGCAGAGCACAGGGGAATGAGCAGTTCTTC. The chain combines TRBV15 with TRBJ2-1, with TRBD1 matching over 7 bases. Germline trimming cut 1 base from V and 7 bases from J; bases unmatched to any gene: 1. Germline values: CDR1 LNHNV, CDR2 YYDKDF (reference sequence). The CDR3 covers 13 residues.

This clonotype was seen once. This chain links TRBV3-1 with TRBJ2-7; D not certain. V lost 0 bases to trimming and J lost 5 bases, with 14 bases between them. The CDR3 contains 15 residues. CDR1 is LGHDT, CDR2 YNNKEL, per germline (reference sequence). CDR3 residues: CASSQEFRVGHEQYF. The DNA for the CDR3 is TGTGCCAGCAGCCAAGAGTTCCGGGTCGGTCACGAGCAGTACTTC.